This T cell receptor (beta chain) was profiled in a study of CD8 T cells in ankylosing spondylitis. Study-wide results and caveats: Seemingly characteristic of ankylosing spondylitis blood was a TCR beta motif consisting of several highly homologous variants. Existing reports had already noted some motif variants in reactive arthritis synovial fluid and blood.

The authors made TCR beta libraries by quantitative 5'-RACE with molecular barcodes. Using its own MiXCR run on the 5' RACE reads, TCRdb lists one record per CDR3 protein. This sample yields about 240,000 distinct CDR3 sequences, of which around 10% are seen a single time; approximately 6.6% belongs to the top ten. This clonotype was counted ten times or more. Its antigen is not known. The CDR3 has 12 residues. V gave up 5 bases and J gave up 7 bases, with 11 bases separating them. Germline CDR1 is SQVTM and CDR2 is ANQGSEA. The chain links TRBV29-1 to TRBJ1-4; D might be TRBD1 (5 bases). The material sequenced was blood, either unsorted or a sorted T cell fraction (not recorded which). The sequence came from a male donor with ankylosing spondylitis or in good health (not recorded which). The CDR3 region has the DNA TGCAGCGTTACCGAGAGGGGTGAAAAACTGTTTTTT. This translates into CSVTERGEKLFF.